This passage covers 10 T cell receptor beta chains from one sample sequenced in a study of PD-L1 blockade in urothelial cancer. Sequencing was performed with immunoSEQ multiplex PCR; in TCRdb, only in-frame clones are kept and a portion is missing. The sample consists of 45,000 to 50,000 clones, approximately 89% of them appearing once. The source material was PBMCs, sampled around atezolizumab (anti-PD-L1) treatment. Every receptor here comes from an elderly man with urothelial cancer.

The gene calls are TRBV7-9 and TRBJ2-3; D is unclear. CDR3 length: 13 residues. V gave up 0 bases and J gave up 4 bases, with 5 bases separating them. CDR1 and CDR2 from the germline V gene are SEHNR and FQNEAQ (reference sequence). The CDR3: CASSLARSDTQYF. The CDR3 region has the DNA TGTGCCAGCAGCTTAGCGCGCTCAGATACGCAGTATTTT.

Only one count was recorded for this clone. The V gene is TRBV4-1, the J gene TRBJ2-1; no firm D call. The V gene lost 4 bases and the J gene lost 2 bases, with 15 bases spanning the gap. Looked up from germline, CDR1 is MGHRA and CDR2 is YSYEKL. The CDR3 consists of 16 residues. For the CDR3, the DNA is TGCGCCAGCAGCCGCATAGCAAGAGTCCCCTACAATGAGCAGTTCTTC. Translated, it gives CASSRIARVPYNEQFF.

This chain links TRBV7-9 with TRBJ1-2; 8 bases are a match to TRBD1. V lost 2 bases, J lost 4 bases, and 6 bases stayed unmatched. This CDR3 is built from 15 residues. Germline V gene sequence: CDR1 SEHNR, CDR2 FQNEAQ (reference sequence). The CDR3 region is CASSLSGGSFYGYTF. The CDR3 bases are TGTGCCAGCAGCTTATCAGGGGGCTCCTTCTATGGCTACACCTTC.

The chain's CDR3 is CAWSGTGSGGGNEQFF. CDR3 bases: TGTGCCTGGAGTGGCACAGGGAGTGGTGGGGGAAATGAGCAGTTCTTC. J is TRBJ2-1 and V is TRBV30; perhaps TRBD1 as D (6 bases). The ends were cut back, 1 base at V and 7 bases at J, with 20 bases in the middle. This CDR3 region has 16 residues. Germline V CDR1 and CDR2: GTSNPN, SVGIG (reference sequence).

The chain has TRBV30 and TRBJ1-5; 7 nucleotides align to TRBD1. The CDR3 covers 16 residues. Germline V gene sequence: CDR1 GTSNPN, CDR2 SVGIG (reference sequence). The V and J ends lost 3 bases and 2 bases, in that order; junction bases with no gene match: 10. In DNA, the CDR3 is TGTGCCTGGAGCCTGACAGGGTTGGTAGGCAATCAGCCCCAGCATTTT. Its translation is CAWSLTGLVGNQPQHF.

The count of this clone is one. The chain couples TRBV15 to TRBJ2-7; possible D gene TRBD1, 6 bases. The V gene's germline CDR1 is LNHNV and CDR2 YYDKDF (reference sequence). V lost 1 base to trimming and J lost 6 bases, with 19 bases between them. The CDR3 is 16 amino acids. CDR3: CATSRARGDTSAEQYF. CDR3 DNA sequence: TGTGCCACCAGCAGAGCCAGGGGCGACACTTCCGCCGAGCAGTACTTC.

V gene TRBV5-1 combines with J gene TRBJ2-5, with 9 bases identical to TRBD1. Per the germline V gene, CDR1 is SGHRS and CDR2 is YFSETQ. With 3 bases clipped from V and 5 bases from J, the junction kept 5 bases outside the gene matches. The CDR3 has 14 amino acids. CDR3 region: CASSWGQGGETQYF. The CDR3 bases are TGCGCCAGCAGCTGGGGACAGGGCGGGGAGACCCAGTACTTC.

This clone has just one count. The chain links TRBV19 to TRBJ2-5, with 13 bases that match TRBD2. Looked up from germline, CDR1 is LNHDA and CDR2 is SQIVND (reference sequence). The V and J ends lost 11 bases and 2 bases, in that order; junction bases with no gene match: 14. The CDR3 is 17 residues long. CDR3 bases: TGTGCCGTCAAGGGACTAGCGGGGTGGGGGGGACAAGAGACCCAGTACTTC. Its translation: CAVKGLAGWGGQETQYF. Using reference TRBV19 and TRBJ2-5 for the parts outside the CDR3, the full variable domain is DGGITQSPKYLFRKEGQNVTLSCEQNLNHDAMYWYRQDPGQGLRLIYYSQIVNDFQKGDIAEGYSVSREKKESFPLTVTSAQKNPTAFYLCAVKGLAGWGGQETQYFGPGTRLLVL.

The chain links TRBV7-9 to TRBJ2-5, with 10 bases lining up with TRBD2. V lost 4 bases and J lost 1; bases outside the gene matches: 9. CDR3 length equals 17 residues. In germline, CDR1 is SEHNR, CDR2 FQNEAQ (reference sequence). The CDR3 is CASSSGASGGTQETQYF. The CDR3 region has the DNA TGTGCCAGCAGCTCAGGGGCTAGCGGGGGCACCCAAGAGACCCAGTACTTC.

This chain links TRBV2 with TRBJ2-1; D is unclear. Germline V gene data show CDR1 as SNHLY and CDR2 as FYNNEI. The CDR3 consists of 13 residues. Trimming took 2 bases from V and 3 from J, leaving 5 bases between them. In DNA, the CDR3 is TGTGCCAGCAGTGAAAACGGCTACAATGAGCAGTTCTTC. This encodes CASSENGYNEQFF.